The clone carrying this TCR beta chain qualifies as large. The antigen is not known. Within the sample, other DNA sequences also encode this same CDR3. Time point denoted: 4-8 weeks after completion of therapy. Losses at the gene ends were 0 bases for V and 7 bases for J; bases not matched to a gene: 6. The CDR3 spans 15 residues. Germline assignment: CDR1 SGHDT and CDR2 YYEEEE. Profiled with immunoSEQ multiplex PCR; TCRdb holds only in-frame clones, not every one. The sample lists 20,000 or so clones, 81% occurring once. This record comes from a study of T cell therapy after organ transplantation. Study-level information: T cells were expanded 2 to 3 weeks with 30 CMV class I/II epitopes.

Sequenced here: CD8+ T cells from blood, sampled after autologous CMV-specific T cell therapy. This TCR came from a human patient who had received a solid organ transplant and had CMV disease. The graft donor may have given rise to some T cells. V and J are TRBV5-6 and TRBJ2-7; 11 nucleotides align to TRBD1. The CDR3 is CASSLGGQGVFEQYF. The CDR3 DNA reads TGTGCCAGCAGCTTGGGGGGACAGGGGGTTTTTGAGCAGTACTTC.